Each of the 23 T cell receptor beta chains below was sequenced from the same sample in a study of T cells after yellow fever vaccination. A single record per CDR3 protein comes from TCRdb applying MiXCR to the 5' RACE reads. This table holds over 250,000 distinct CDR3 sequences, over 4% found once. Material: PBMCs, obtained 5 days after the yellow fever booster vaccination. The origin of the receptors is a man aged 18 to 35 who received the YFV17D yellow fever vaccine.

The table lists this clonotype with a few counts. CDR3 protein: CASKISGANVLTF. CDR3 sequence (DNA): TGTGCCAGTAAAATCTCTGGGGCCAACGTCCTGACTTTC. The rearrangement links TRBV19 to TRBJ2-6; D gene uncertain. The germline V gene encodes CDR1 LNHDA and CDR2 SQIVND (reference sequence). V was trimmed by 7 bases and J by 0 bases, leaving 4 bases between them. The CDR3 has 13 residues.

V is TRBV7-6 and J is TRBJ2-3, with 10 bases that match TRBD1. V shed 5 bases and J 14 bases; nucleotides not matched to a gene: 13. From germline, CDR1 is SGHVS and CDR2 FNYEAQ. This CDR3 has 14 amino acids. CDR3 sequence: CASSQQSTGGASYF. The CDR3 DNA is TGTGCCAGCAGCCAGCAGTCGACAGGGGGCGCCTCGTATTTT.

This clonotype has just one count. V gene TRBV6-6 combines with J gene TRBJ1-5; 7 nucleotides match TRBD1. The V gene end was trimmed by 7 bases and the J gene end by 7 bases; junction bases not matched to a gene: 7. The CDR3 has 13 residues. Germline lookup yields CDR1 MNHNY and CDR2 SVGAGI (reference sequence). CDR3 residues: CASTLQGRQPQHF. CDR3 DNA sequence: TGTGCCAGCACCCTACAGGGGAGACAGCCCCAGCATTTT.

The chain couples TRBV12-3 or TRBV12-4 to TRBJ2-7; the D is unclear. The CDR3 length is 13 residues. V dropped 3 bases and J dropped 2 bases, with 8 bases sitting between them. CDR3 nucleotides: TGTGCCAGCAGTTTTACAACAGCCTACGAGCAGTACTTC. It codes for CASSFTTAYEQYF.

Turning to this clonotype: A single base separates this from a much larger clone, so it may be a read error. The CDR3 nucleotides read TGTGCCAGCAGCTTAGGGGGGGGCAACGAGCAGTACTTC. This translates into CASSLGGGNEQYF. The chain joins TRBV7-2 to TRBJ2-7, with D possibly TRBD2 on 7 matching bases. Looked up from germline, CDR1 is SGHTA and CDR2 is FQGNSA. V was clipped by 1 base and J by 5 bases, with 9 bases between them. The CDR3 is made up of 13 amino acids.

This rearrangement joins TRBV20-1 to TRBJ1-2, with unresolved D. The CDR3 covers 15 residues. The V gene lost 3 bases and the J gene lost 4 bases, with 18 bases spanning the gap. CDR1 and CDR2 from the germline V gene are DFQATT and SNEGSKA (reference sequence). The CDR3 spells CSASRPGKASYGYTF. The DNA for the CDR3 is TGCAGTGCTAGTCGTCCGGGGAAAGCGTCCTATGGCTACACCTTC.

The chain uses TRBV6-5 and TRBJ2-5; D may be TRBD1 (6 bases). The CDR3 has 13 residues. The V end lost 8 bases, the J end lost 5 bases, and 15 bases lay between the germline ends. Germline values: CDR1 MNHEY, CDR2 SVGAGI. The CDR3: CASRGTGRETQYF. CDR3 in DNA: TGTGCCAGCCGCGGAACAGGGCGTGAGACCCAGTACTTC.

This clonotype came up a few times. This chain uses TRBV6-2 or TRBV6-3 with TRBJ2-5; D unresolved. The germline V gene encodes CDR1 MNHEY and CDR2 SVGEGT. The CDR3 is 13 residues long. V lost 5 bases to trimming and J lost 5 bases, with 12 bases between them. The CDR3 sequence is CASSQPPTETQYF. CDR3 bases: TGTGCCAGCAGTCAGCCCCCTACGGAGACCCAGTACTTC.

By its share, this clonotype is medium-sized. The chain joins TRBV6-6 to TRBJ2-5; 8 bases match TRBD1. The CDR3 is 12 residues long. CDR1 is MNHNY and CDR2 is SVGAGI in the germline V gene (reference sequence). Germline trimming cut 5 bases from V and 9 bases from J; bases unmatched to any gene: 5. The CDR3 nucleotides are TGTGCCAGCAGTGCAGGGGGCGGGTCCCAGTACTTC. Translated: CASSAGGGSQYF.

This clonotype came up a few times. J is TRBJ2-5 and V is TRBV29-1; the match to TRBD1 covers 9 bases. V gave up 7 bases and J gave up 4 bases; unmatched junction bases: 10. The CDR3 covers 14 residues. Germline assignment: CDR1 SQVTM and CDR2 ANQGSEA. The CDR3 region is CSASQGAKGETQYF. In DNA, the CDR3 is TGCAGCGCCTCACAGGGGGCGAAGGGAGAGACCCAGTACTTC.

This clonotype turned up a few times. The chain recombines TRBV30 with TRBJ2-5; TRBD2 is a possible D gene (7 bases). Trimming took 5 bases from V and 3 from J, leaving 13 bases between them. CDR1 is GTSNPN, CDR2 SVGIG, per germline (reference sequence). This CDR3 region has 13 residues. The CDR3 nucleotides read TGTGCCTGGCGGGGGGCCCCCGAAGAGACCCAGTACTTC. This translates into CAWRGAPEETQYF.

This clonotype has more than one count but fewer than ten. The chain uses TRBV12-3 or TRBV12-4 and TRBJ1-1, with D perhaps matching TRBD1 (6 bases). There are 13 residues in the CDR3. Deletions cut 5 bases from V and 4 bases from J, with 11 bases between. The CDR3 bases are TGTGCCAGCAGTAATACAGGGCCCACTGAAGCTTTCTTT. Residues: CASSNTGPTEAFF.

This clonotype was picked up many times. The chain employs TRBV7-9 and TRBJ2-1, with 9 bases matching TRBD2. Germline CDR1 reads SEHNR; CDR2 reads FQNEAQ (reference sequence). CDR3 size: 15 residues. The J segment lost 9 bases and the V segment lost 1 base, leaving 7 bases of the junction unmatched. CDR3 nucleotide sequence: TGTGCCAGCAGCTTAGTTAGCGGGGGTCGTTCTGAGCAGTTCTTC. This encodes CASSLVSGGRSEQFF. Looking up the rest from reference TRBV7-9 and TRBJ2-1 gives the full variable domain: DTGVSQNPRHKITKRGQNVTFRCDPISEHNRLYWYRQTLGQGPEFLTYFQNEAQLEKSRLLSDRFSAERPKGSFSTLEIQRTEQGDSAMYLCASSLVSGGRSEQFFGPGTRLTVL.

There are many counts of this clonotype. This chain uses TRBV25-1 with TRBJ2-3; the D gene is possibly TRBD2 (6 bases). The germline gives CDR1 MGHDK, CDR2 SYGVNS. Deletions cut 6 bases from V and 3 bases from J, with 16 bases between. The CDR3 consists of 15 residues. The DNA of the CDR3 is TGTGCCAGCAGCGGGGGACCCTCTGGGACAGATACGCAGTATTTT. It specifies CASSGGPSGTDTQYF.

A few counts support this clonotype. The V call is TRBV18, the J call TRBJ2-7, with TRBD2 matching over 8 bases. Germline CDR1 reads KGHSH; CDR2 reads LQKENI. After removal of 3 bases from V and 3 bases from J, the junction contained 7 bases not matched to a gene. This CDR3 is built from 15 residues. The CDR3 loop reads CASSPRRGDLYEQYV. The CDR3 bases are TGTGCCAGCTCACCTCGGCGGGGGGACCTCTACGAGCAGTACGTC.

This clonotype has at least ten counts. As DNA, the CDR3 is TGCGCCAGCAGCTTGGGGGAGGGCACCTTCTACGAGCAGTACTTC. Translation: CASSLGEGTFYEQYF. This sequence joins TRBV5-1 and TRBJ2-7; 7 bases are shared with TRBD2. The CDR3 is made up of 15 amino acids. The germline V gene has CDR1 SGHRS and CDR2 YFSETQ. The J segment lost 3 bases and the V segment lost 0 bases, leaving 6 bases of the junction unmatched.

This clonotype showed up just a few times. This chain links TRBV9 with TRBJ1-1; possible D gene TRBD1, 6 bases. This CDR3 spans 13 amino acids. Deletions cut 3 bases from V and 5 bases from J, with 11 bases between. CDR1 and CDR2 (germline): SGDLS, YYNGEE. CDR3 protein: CASSEGDWTEAFF. In nucleotides, the CDR3 is TGTGCCAGCAGCGAGGGGGACTGGACTGAAGCTTTCTTT. The full variable domain, its missing parts supplied by reference TRBV9 and TRBJ1-1, is DSGVTQTPKHLITATGQRVTLRCSPRSGDLSVYWYQQSLDQGLQFLIQYYNGEERAKGNILERFSAQQFPDLHSELNLSSLELGDSALYFCASSEGDWTEAFFGQGTRLTVV.

CDR3 DNA sequence: TGTGCCACCCACTTAGACGGCTCCTACAATGAGCAGTTCTTC. Translated: CATHLDGSYNEQFF. The gene calls are TRBV19 and TRBJ2-1; no clear D. The germline V gene encodes CDR1 LNHDA and CDR2 SQIVND (reference sequence). The V end was cut by 10 bases, the J end by 0 bases, with 13 bases between. The CDR3 totals 14 residues. Filled out from reference TRBV19 and TRBJ2-1, the complete variable domain reads DGGITQSPKYLFRKEGQNVTLSCEQNLNHDAMYWYRQDPGQGLRLIYYSQIVNDFQKGDIAEGYSVSREKKESFPLTVTSAQKNPTAFYLCATHLDGSYNEQFFGPGTRLTVL.

This clonotype was seen more than once but under ten times. This sequence joins TRBV10-3 and TRBJ2-1; no firm D call. Germline values: CDR1 ENHRY, CDR2 SYGVKD. The V end lost 9 bases, the J end lost 0 bases, and 9 bases lay between the germline ends. This CDR3 has 13 amino acids. The CDR3 is CAIGLSSYNEQFF. The CDR3 DNA reads as TGTGCCATTGGGCTCAGCTCCTACAATGAGCAGTTCTTC.

This clonotype was picked up a small number of times. This chain joins TRBV20-1 and TRBJ1-3, with D possibly being TRBD1 (5 bases). CDR1 and CDR2 (germline): DFQATT, SNEGSKA (reference sequence). The CDR3 spans 15 residues. Trimming took 3 bases from V and 2 from J, leaving 14 bases between them. This CDR3 reads CSARVSGGPGNTIYF. The CDR3 bases are TGCAGTGCTAGGGTCTCTGGGGGTCCTGGAAACACCATATATTTT.

In its sample, this clonotype was seen a few times. The chain has TRBV9 and TRBJ2-3; 7 nucleotides align to TRBD2. The CDR3 is 16 amino acids. Germline V lookup: CDR1 SGDLS, CDR2 YYNGEE. V gave up 4 bases and J gave up 0 bases; unmatched junction bases: 8. The CDR3: CASSSRSGDSTDTQYF. The CDR3 DNA reads TGTGCCAGCAGCTCCAGAAGCGGGGATAGCACAGATACGCAGTATTTT.

This clonotype was seen ten or more times. The CDR3 is CASSDKRGASYEQYV. Here the CDR3 DNA reads TGTGCTAGCAGCGATAAGCGGGGGGCCAGCTACGAGCAGTACGTC. This rearrangement joins TRBV7-7 to TRBJ2-7; 9 positions match TRBD2. CDR3 size: 15 residues. Germline-derived CDR1 and CDR2 are SSHAT and FNYEAQ (reference sequence).

This clonotype was observed at least ten times. This chain joins TRBV5-6 and TRBJ1-2; TRBD1 aligns across 9 bases. The J segment lost 0 bases and the V segment lost 4 bases, leaving 4 bases of the junction unmatched. The CDR3 is 15 amino acids. Germline CDR1 reads SGHDT; CDR2 reads YYEEEE. The CDR3 DNA reads as TGTGCCAGCAGCCCGCGGACAGGGGCTAACTATGGCTACACCTTC. As protein: CASSPRTGANYGYTF.